Below are 14 T cell receptor beta chains sequenced from a single sample in a study of T-cell reconstitution after alpha-beta-depleted transplantation in children. The TCRbeta library incorporated unique molecular identifiers. TCRdb passed the PCR reads through MiXCR, listing each CDR3 protein once. The repertoire includes 200,000 to 250,000 distinct CDR3 sequences, around 9.9% of them detected once, and approximately 30% sits in the top ten. The sequences come from PBMCs, collected before TCRalphabeta/CD19-depleted stem cell transplant. All receptors derive from a child less than two years old with acute myeloid leukemia, due to receive a stem cell transplant.

This clonotype was observed at least ten times. The rearrangement uses TRBV5-1 and TRBJ2-3; D might be TRBD1 or TRBD2, each matching 5 bases. This CDR3 region has 13 residues. Trimming shortened V by 2 bases and J by 6 bases, and 10 bases separated the two germline ends. Germline V CDR1 and CDR2: SGHRS, YFSETQ. CDR3 nucleotide sequence: TGCGCCAGCAGCTTTGAGGGGAGCGATACGCAGTATTTT. It yields the protein CASSFEGSDTQYF.

Concerning this clonotype itself: This clone may be a read error of a much larger clone one base away. The V call is TRBV6-5, the J call TRBJ1-5, with 7 bases fitting TRBD1. Looked up from germline, CDR1 is MNHEY and CDR2 is SVGAGI. The CDR3 contains 15 residues. The CDR3 DNA follows: TGTGCCAGCAGTTACGGACAGGCGCGCAATCAGTCCCAGCATTTT. This translates into CASSYGQARNQSQHF.

Ten or more counts support this clonotype. J is TRBJ2-2 and V is TRBV10-3, with 7 bases that match TRBD1. The trim removed 3 bases at V and 5 bases at J, leaving 6 bases unmatched. Germline V gene lookup returns CDR1 ENHRY and CDR2 SYGVKD. CDR3 length: 15 amino acids. The CDR3: CAISDSDRRTGELFF. Written as DNA, the CDR3 is TGTGCCATCAGTGATTCGGACAGGAGGACCGGGGAGCTGTTTTTT.

The rearrangement uses TRBV5-4 and TRBJ2-7, with 12 bases lining up with TRBD2. This CDR3 contains 15 residues. V shed 4 bases and J 4 bases; nucleotides not matched to a gene: 6. CDR1 is SGHNT and CDR2 is YYREEE in the germline V gene (reference sequence). The CDR3 spells CASSPAGTSGYEQYF. The CDR3, as DNA: TGTGCCAGCAGCCCTGCCGGGACTAGCGGGTACGAGCAGTACTTC.

This clonotype occurred many times. This sequence joins TRBV18 and TRBJ1-1; D not certain. The CDR3 totals 13 residues. CDR1 is KGHSH, CDR2 LQKENI, per germline. The V gene lost 3 bases and the J gene lost 3 bases, with 8 bases spanning the gap. The DNA for the CDR3 is TGTGCCAGCTCACCGGGAGAAGACACTGAAGCTTTCTTT. It yields the protein CASSPGEDTEAFF. The full variable domain, its missing parts supplied by reference TRBV18 and TRBJ1-1, is NAGVMQNPRHLVRRRGQEARLRCSPMKGHSHVYWYRQLPEEGLKFMVYLQKENIIDESGMPKERFSAEFPKEGPSILRIQQVVRGDSAAYFCASSPGEDTEAFFGQGTRLTVV.

This clonotype came up many times. The rearrangement links TRBV20-1 to TRBJ2-7, with D unclear. There are 13 residues in the CDR3. Germline V gene lookup returns CDR1 DFQATT and CDR2 SNEGSKA (reference sequence). Trimming took off 0 bases at V and 3 bases at J, with 9 bases between the two ends. CDR3 protein: CSARDGTFYEQYF. Here the CDR3 DNA reads TGCAGTGCTAGAGACGGAACTTTCTACGAGCAGTACTTC.

In its sample, this clonotype was seen many times. The chain recombines TRBV11-2 with TRBJ2-2; D is unresolved. Germline CDR1 is SGHAT and CDR2 is FQNNGV. The CDR3 runs 15 residues. V was pared by 5 bases and J by 0 bases, with 10 bases between. DNA for the CDR3: TGTGCCAGCAGCCCCACGGCAGCGAACACCGGGGAGCTGTTTTTT. Its translation: CASSPTAANTGELFF.

This clonotype was seen many times. The J gene is TRBJ2-3, the V gene TRBV27, with D tentatively TRBD2 (5 bases). The V gene's germline CDR1 is MNHEY and CDR2 SMNVEV (reference sequence). The CDR3 is 14 residues long. V gave up 7 bases and J gave up 2 bases, with 13 bases separating them. CDR3 amino acids: CASKERLITDTQYF. DNA of the CDR3: TGTGCCAGCAAGGAGCGGCTCATCACAGATACGCAGTATTTT.

This clonotype was observed at least ten times. V and J are TRBV21-1 and TRBJ2-7; the DNA was not used to check the table's D call, TRBD1. TRBV21-1 is recorded as a pseudogene. This CDR3 contains 15 residues. The DNA for the CDR3 is TGTGCCAGCAGCAAAGCGCGGGACAGGGCCTACGAGCAGTACTTC. It encodes CASSKARDRAYEQYF.

The J gene is TRBJ2-1, the V gene TRBV12-3 or TRBV12-4; D may be TRBD2 (6 bases). CDR3 length: 16 amino acids. V was pared by 5 bases and J by 1 base, with 15 bases between. The CDR3 protein is CASSLHAGGSYNEQFF. CDR3 nucleotide sequence: TGTGCCAGCAGTCTTCACGCCGGGGGTTCCTACAATGAGCAGTTCTTC.

This clonotype was counted ten times or more. The genes are TRBV10-2 and TRBJ2-3; 10 positions agree with TRBD2. The V and J ends lost 8 bases and 5 bases, in that order; junction bases with no gene match: 7. CDR1 and CDR2 from the germline V gene are WSHSY and SAAADI. The CDR3 has 14 amino acids. Here the CDR3 DNA reads TGCGCCAGCGGGCTAGCGGGGGTTGAAGATACGCAGTATTTT. This encodes CASGLAGVEDTQYF.

This clonotype was seen many times. The rearrangement links TRBV12-3 or TRBV12-4 to TRBJ2-1; tentatively, D is TRBD1 (6 bases). The V end lost 2 bases, the J end lost 2 bases, and 13 bases lay between the germline ends. The CDR3 extends over 16 amino acids. The CDR3 is CASSLSKGTPYNEQFF. The CDR3, as DNA: TGTGCCAGCAGTTTAAGTAAGGGGACACCCTACAATGAGCAGTTCTTC.

In its sample, this clonotype was seen many times. This chain joins TRBV20-1 and TRBJ1-5; 7 bases align to TRBD1. There are 12 residues in the CDR3. Germline V gives CDR1 DFQATT, CDR2 SNEGSKA (reference sequence). V lost 5 bases and J lost 6; bases outside the gene matches: 4. CDR3 loop: CSAVQGSQPQHF. DNA for the CDR3: TGCAGTGCTGTACAGGGGAGTCAGCCCCAGCATTTT.

This clonotype was detected many times. The chain combines TRBV7-2 with TRBJ2-1; 10 nucleotides agree with TRBD2. The CDR3 runs 14 residues. Trimming cost V 7 bases and J 6 bases; bases outside gene matches: 6. Germline values: CDR1 SGHTA, CDR2 FQGNSA. For the CDR3, the DNA is TGTGCCAGCACCTCTAGCGGGAGAATCAATGAGCAGTTCTTC. It encodes CASTSSGRINEQFF.